Listed here are 7 T cell receptor beta chains from one sample, sequenced in a study of blood T cell repertoires in COVID-19. The repertoire was sequenced with immunoSEQ multiplex PCR; TCRdb's copy has only in-frame clones and lacks some. Of about 180,000 clones in the sample, about 81% were seen once. Sequencing was done on a sample of peripheral blood. The receptors were sampled from a woman of 80 years or more with COVID-19, enrolled during active disease.

The chain has TRBV5-1 and TRBJ2-3, with 13 nucleotides matching TRBD2. Unmatched junction bases numbered 8, after V lost 4 bases and J lost 6 bases. Looked up from germline, CDR1 is SGHRS and CDR2 is YFSETQ. The CDR3 length is 16 residues. CDR3: CASSSRLAGGLDTQYF. The CDR3 DNA follows: TGCGCCAGCAGCAGCCGACTAGCGGGAGGATTGGATACGCAGTATTTT.

The chain recombines TRBV2 with TRBJ1-4; D uncertain. The germline gives CDR1 SNHLY, CDR2 FYNNEI. V lost 1 base, J lost 6 bases, and 9 bases lay in between. The CDR3 extends over 14 amino acids. The CDR3 nucleotides read TGTGCCAGCAGTGAAGGTAGAGGGCATGAAAAACTGTTTTTT. Residues: CASSEGRGHEKLFF.

This clone was detected only once. This rearrangement joins TRBV19 to TRBJ2-2; perhaps TRBD1 as D (6 bases). The germline gives CDR1 LNHDA, CDR2 SQIVND (reference sequence). Trimming took off 4 bases at V and 1 base at J, with 16 bases between the two ends. CDR3 length: 17 amino acids. CDR3 sequence reads: CASSNPHRELNTGELFF. In nucleotides, the CDR3 is TGTGCCAGTAGTAACCCTCACAGGGAGCTGAACACCGGGGAGCTGTTTTTT.

The gene calls are TRBV29-1 and TRBJ1-1; TRBD1 matches at 9 bases. This CDR3 comprises 16 residues. Germline CDR1 is SQVTM and CDR2 is ANQGSEA. The V and J ends lost 5 bases and 0 bases, in that order; junction bases with no gene match: 10. The CDR3 reads CSVRPPQGAVNTEAFF. CDR3 sequence (DNA): TGCAGCGTTCGACCTCCACAGGGGGCAGTGAACACTGAAGCTTTCTTT.

This clone was detected only a few times. The chain combines TRBV18 with TRBJ1-5; D not resolved. With 2 bases removed from V and 3 bases from J, the gap between germline ends came to 11 bases. CDR1 KGHSH and CDR2 LQKENI come from the germline V gene. The CDR3 is made up of 15 amino acids. The CDR3 DNA reads TGTGCCAGCTCACCAAATTCGGGAATCAATCAGCCCCAGCATTTT. This codes for CASSPNSGINQPQHF.

The chain combines TRBV12-3 or TRBV12-4 with TRBJ2-7, with D perhaps matching TRBD1 (5 bases). The length of the CDR3 is 13 residues. Trimming removed 2 bases at V and 2 bases at J, with 7 bases between. The DNA for the CDR3 is TGTGCCAGCAGTTTATCGACAGCCTACGAGCAGTACTTC. Translation gives CASSLSTAYEQYF.

The chain employs TRBV19 and TRBJ1-1; tentatively, D is TRBD1 (6 bases). Germline-derived CDR1 and CDR2 are LNHDA and SQIVND (reference sequence). Trimming stripped 2 bases from V and 4 bases from J, with 20 bases between. The CDR3 extends over 17 amino acids. The CDR3 DNA is TGTGCCAGTAGTATACCCCTGGGGGCAGGGTTGAGCACTGAAGCTTTCTTT. Translating it yields CASSIPLGAGLSTEAFF.